A single sample is the source of the 30 T cell receptor beta chains below, sequenced in a study of metastatic and nonmetastatic thyroid tumors. TCRdb reprocessed the PCR reads via MiXCR. Among about 21,000 clones listed, roughly 30% were seen once. Thyroid surgery was performed in patients who had received no treatment beforehand. The sequencing input was tumor tissue. These receptor sequences come from a male donor with papillary thyroid cancer or a benign thyroid nodule (not recorded which). Some clones in this sample may be carry-over from other donors' samples.

This clone was counted ten times or more. This chain joins TRBV12-3 or TRBV12-4 and TRBJ2-7, with D maybe TRBD1 (5 bases). The CDR3 covers 14 residues. The V gene lost 4 bases and the J gene lost 7 bases, with 17 bases spanning the gap. The CDR3 region is CASSSTVGMGEQYF. The CDR3 nucleotides read TGTGCCAGCAGTTCGACAGTCGGCATGGGGGAGCAGTACTTC.

This chain connects TRBV3-1 to TRBJ1-6; D is unresolved. Germline values: CDR1 LGHDT, CDR2 YNNKEL (reference sequence). V was cut by 0 bases and J by 5 bases, with 11 bases left in between. This CDR3 contains 16 residues. This chain's CDR3 is CASSQDGDPDNSPLHF. DNA of the CDR3: TGTGCCAGCAGCCAAGATGGGGATCCAGATAATTCACCCCTCCACTTT.

In its sample, this clone is medium-sized. The DNA for the CDR3 is TGTGCCAGTAGACACAGGGCACGGCGGCAGCCCCAGCATTTT. Translated, it gives CASRHRARRQPQHF. The chain carries TRBV19 and TRBJ1-5, with D perhaps TRBD1 (6 bases). The V gene's germline CDR1 is LNHDA and CDR2 SQIVND (reference sequence). V was trimmed by 6 bases and J by 7 bases, leaving 16 bases between them. This CDR3 is 14 amino acids long. The variable domain in full, with the rest retrieved from reference TRBV19 and TRBJ1-5, is DGGITQSPKYLFRKEGQNVTLSCEQNLNHDAMYWYRQDPGQGLRLIYYSQIVNDFQKGDIAEGYSVSREKKESFPLTVTSAQKNPTAFYLCASRHRARRQPQHFGDGTRLSIL.

In the case of this clone: Its ends do not fully match the called genes, so a read error is possible. The rearrangement joins TRBV6-2 or TRBV6-3 to TRBJ2-7; no firm D call. The CDR3 has 11 residues. Germline loops: CDR1 MNHEY, CDR2 SVGEGT. CDR3 sequence reads: CASSYYYEQCF. The CDR3 bases are TGTGCCAGCAGTTACTACTACGAGCAGTGCTTC.

The V and J genes are TRBV5-4 and TRBJ1-6; no clear D. Trimming stripped 2 bases from V and 0 bases from J, with 12 bases between. Germline assignment: CDR1 SGHNT and CDR2 YYREEE (reference sequence). The CDR3 extends over 17 amino acids. The CDR3 DNA is TGTGCCAGCAGCTTTGGGCGGGGTGTCTCCTATAATTCACCCCTCCACTTT. It translates to CASSFGRGVSYNSPLHF. The variable domain in full, with the rest retrieved from reference TRBV5-4 and TRBJ1-6, is ETGVTQSPTHLIKTRGQQVTLRCSSQSGHNTVSWYQQALGQGPQFIFQYYREEENGRGNFPPRFSGLQFPNYSSELNVNALELDDSALYLCASSFGRGVSYNSPLHFGNGTRLTVT.

This clone was counted between two and nine times. This chain uses TRBV11-2 with TRBJ2-7; 12 nucleotides line up with TRBD2. This CDR3 comprises 20 residues. Unmatched junction bases numbered 14, after V lost 1 base and J lost 1 base. Germline assignment: CDR1 SGHAT and CDR2 FQNNGV. The CDR3 nucleotides read TGTGCCAGCAGCTTAGTTCGGTTGCCCCGACTAGCGGGAGAATCCTACGAGCAGTACTTC. Amino acids: CASSLVRLPRLAGESYEQYF.

The chain has TRBV28 and TRBJ1-1; 7 bases align to TRBD1. V was pared by 5 bases and J by 5 bases, with 8 bases of the junction left unmatched. CDR3 length: 14 amino acids. Germline V gives CDR1 MDHEN, CDR2 SYDVKM. CDR3 sequence reads: CASSPTGVKTEAFF. For the CDR3, the DNA is TGTGCCAGCAGTCCAACAGGGGTTAAAACTGAAGCTTTCTTT.

This clone was found a few times. The chain employs TRBV19 and TRBJ1-2; 8 nucleotides line up with TRBD1. V dropped 5 bases and J dropped 10; count of bases not matched to a gene: 15. The CDR3 runs to 15 residues. Germline V gene lookup returns CDR1 LNHDA and CDR2 SQIVND (reference sequence). In DNA, the CDR3 is TGTGCCAGTAGTGGCTTAGATTGGGACAGGAGTGACTACACCTTC. Protein: CASSGLDWDRSDYTF.

Sample share makes this clone medium-sized. The chain carries TRBV7-9 and TRBJ2-7; D gene ambiguous. The CDR3 has 12 residues. Per the germline V gene, CDR1 is SEHNR and CDR2 is FQNEAQ (reference sequence). The V end was cut by 3 bases, the J end by 6 bases, with 9 bases between. CDR3: CASSFHSLEQYF. The CDR3 nucleotides read TGTGCCAGCAGCTTCCATTCCCTCGAGCAGTACTTC.

This chain joins TRBV6-2 or TRBV6-3 and TRBJ1-4, with a weak D call TRBD1 (5 bases). V was pared by 8 bases and J by 8 bases, with 27 bases between. CDR1 is MNHEY, CDR2 SVGEGT, per germline. This CDR3 is built from 17 residues. The CDR3 sequence is CASGQTLPRGTGEKLFF. The CDR3 region has the DNA TGTGCCAGCGGACAAACCTTACCCCGCGGGACCGGAGAAAAACTGTTTTTT.

The V call is TRBV11-2, the J call TRBJ2-7; 8 bases agree with TRBD1. V gave up 5 bases and J gave up 3 bases; unmatched junction bases: 12. Germline values: CDR1 SGHAT, CDR2 FQNNGV. This CDR3 contains 16 residues. CDR3 in amino acids: CASSANRDRSLYEQYF. As DNA, the CDR3 is TGTGCCAGCAGCGCAAACCGGGACAGGAGCCTCTACGAGCAGTACTTC.

This clone was detected only a few times. Just one base apart from a much larger clone, this may be a read error. This chain links TRBV12-3 or TRBV12-4 with TRBJ2-6; either TRBD1 or TRBD2 may fit D (7 bases each). The CDR3 spans 18 residues. The CDR3 DNA follows: TGTGCCAGCAGTTTAGCGCAGGGGGGGGCCTCTGGGGCCAACTTCCTGACTTTC. Its translation: CASSLAQGGASGANFLTF.

Of note for this clone: The junction departs from the called germline gene at one end, perhaps through a read error. The chain is built from TRBV3-1 and TRBJ2-1; the D gene could be TRBD1 or TRBD2 (5 bases each). This CDR3 is 14 amino acids long. Germline-derived CDR1 and CDR2 are LGHDT and YNNKEL (reference sequence). The CDR3 nucleotides read TGTGCCAGCAGCCGGCATGGGACGGACGATGAGCAGCTCTTC. It yields the protein CASSRHGTDDEQLF.

The rearrangement links TRBV11-2 to TRBJ2-5; D uncertain. The CDR3 spans 14 residues. Per the germline V gene, CDR1 is SGHAT and CDR2 is FQNNGV. V gave up 2 bases and J gave up 4 bases, with 11 bases separating them. The CDR3 spells CASSLIPRGETQYF. CDR3 in DNA: TGTGCCAGCAGCTTAATACCTCGTGGAGAGACCCAGTACTTC.

This clone was seen a few times. The chain recombines TRBV6-1 with TRBJ2-7; D remains ambiguous. V shed 7 bases and J shed 9 bases, with 22 bases lying between them. This CDR3 spans 14 amino acids. Germline V lookup: CDR1 MNHNS, CDR2 SASEGT. CDR3 sequence reads: CASTPYGPFLGQYF. The CDR3 region has the DNA TGTGCCAGCACCCCGTACGGGCCATTCCTCGGGCAGTACTTC.

Note on this clone: A much larger clone is a single base away; this may be a read error. Other DNA sequences in this sample translate to the same CDR3. The rearrangement links TRBV7-7 to TRBJ2-3; no clear D. CDR3 length: 14 residues. Germline CDR1 is SSHAT and CDR2 is FNYEAQ (reference sequence). The CDR3 DNA is TGTGCTAGCAGCCCCGTAGGCCCCACAGATACGCAGTATTTT. It codes for CASSPVGPTDTQYF.

This clone was recorded many times. Additional DNA sequences in this sample encode the identical CDR3. The chain joins TRBV3-1 to TRBJ1-2, with D possibly matching TRBD1 (5 bases). The CDR3 sequence is 14 residues long. Trimming removed 3 bases from V and 5 bases from J, with 13 bases in between. Germline loops: CDR1 LGHDT, CDR2 YNNKEL (reference sequence). CDR3 coding DNA: TGTGCCAGCAGCCAGGCAGGTGGGGGATATGGCTACACCTTC. Translation: CASSQAGGGYGYTF.

The chain links TRBV5-1 to TRBJ2-7, with 10 bases aligning to TRBD2. J lost 7 bases, V lost 0 bases, and 7 bases had no gene match. The CDR3 is 15 amino acids. CDR1 and CDR2 from the germline V gene are SGHRS and YFSETQ. The chain's CDR3 is CASSLGLAGAREQYF. Here the CDR3 DNA reads TGCGCCAGCAGCTTGGGCCTAGCGGGAGCGAGGGAGCAGTACTTC.

The rearrangement joins TRBV6-1 to TRBJ1-6, with D tentatively TRBD1 (6 bases). The V end lost 2 bases, the J end lost 8 bases, and 10 bases lay between the germline ends. Germline values: CDR1 MNHNS, CDR2 SASEGT. The CDR3 runs 14 residues. CDR3 sequence reads: CASSEWGADSPLHF. The DNA for the CDR3 is TGTGCCAGCAGTGAATGGGGGGCTGATTCACCCCTCCACTTT.

This clone appeared a few times. This chain links TRBV6-5 with TRBJ1-3; D remains unclear. Looked up from germline, CDR1 is MNHEY and CDR2 is SVGAGI. CDR3 length equals 14 residues. Trimming removed 2 bases from V and 2 bases from J, with 7 bases in between. The CDR3 nucleotides read TGTGCCAGCAGTTACGGTGACGCTGGAAACACCATATATTTT. It specifies CASSYGDAGNTIYF.

Turning to this clone: Germline and junction disagree at one end, which may indicate a read error. The chain employs TRBV30 and TRBJ1-5; D not resolved. CDR1 GTSNPN and CDR2 SVGIG come from the germline V gene (reference sequence). CDR3 length equals 13 residues. CDR3 region: CAWSVLGKQPRHF. The CDR3 DNA reads as TGTGCCTGGAGTGTATTAGGGAAGCAGCCCCGGCATTTT.

This clone was detected once. V is TRBV7-3 and J is TRBJ2-3, with D perhaps matching TRBD1 (6 bases). The CDR3 is made up of 15 amino acids. Germline V gene data show CDR1 as SGHTA and CDR2 as FQGTGA. Trimming took 4 bases from V and 4 from J, leaving 15 bases between them. The CDR3 protein is CASSSPLGGPDTQYF. CDR3 nucleotides: TGTGCCAGCAGCTCGCCGCTAGGGGGTCCAGATACGCAGTATTTT. Together with reference TRBV7-3 and TRBJ2-3, the CDR3 gives the full variable domain: GAGVSQTPSNKVTEKGKYVELRCDPISGHTALYWYRQSLGQGPEFLIYFQGTGAADDSGLPNDRFFAVRPEGSVSTLKIQRTERGDSAVYLCASSSPLGGPDTQYFGPGTRLTVL.

The V and J genes are TRBV7-2 and TRBJ1-2; D is undetermined. Between the trimmed V and J ends, which lost 5 bases and 8 bases, there was a span of 15 bases. This CDR3 is built from 13 residues. CDR1 SGHTA and CDR2 FQGNSA come from the germline V gene. The CDR3 coding sequence is TGTGCCAGCAGCCCACGGCGGGGAAGGGGCTACACCTTC. Translated: CASSPRRGRGYTF. Full variable domain (rest looked up from reference TRBV7-2 and TRBJ1-2): GAGVSQSPSNKVTEKGKDVELRCDPISGHTALYWYRQSLGQGLEFLIYFQGNSAPDKSGLPSDRFSAERTGGSVSTLTIQRTQQEDSAVYLCASSPRRGRGYTFGSGTRLTVV.

This clone has at least ten counts. This sample includes further DNA sequences coding for the same CDR3. Here the CDR3 DNA reads TGTGCCACCAGCAGGGACAGGGGGCTCTACGAGCAGTACTTC. Translated: CATSRDRGLYEQYF. The genes are TRBV15 and TRBJ2-7, with 11 positions matching TRBD1. Germline loops: CDR1 LNHNV, CDR2 YYDKDF (reference sequence). The CDR3 extends over 14 amino acids. V lost 3 bases, J lost 3 bases, and 1 base stayed unmatched.

This clone has at least ten counts. V gene TRBV28 combines with J gene TRBJ2-1; D perhaps matches TRBD2 (6 bases). This CDR3 spans 14 amino acids. Germline V gene data show CDR1 as MDHEN and CDR2 as SYDVKM. Trimming removed 8 bases at V and 8 bases at J, with 19 bases between. The CDR3 sequence is CASLGGRILHEQFF. CDR3 sequence (DNA): TGTGCCAGCCTGGGGGGTAGAATCTTACATGAGCAGTTCTTC.

The table lists this clone with many counts. V and J are TRBV4-1 and TRBJ1-1, with TRBD1 as a possible D gene (6 bases). The germline V gene encodes CDR1 MGHRA and CDR2 YSYEKL. CDR3 length equals 15 residues. V lost 4 bases, J lost 1 base, and 13 bases lay in between. The CDR3 protein is CASSLRGGGNTEAFF. CDR3 coding DNA: TGCGCCAGCAGCCTACGCGGGGGCGGGAACACTGAAGCTTTCTTT.

This clone has just a few counts. This chain's CDR3 is CASSGRFWKTQYF. The CDR3 DNA is TGTGCCAGCAGTGGACGCTTTTGGAAGACCCAGTACTTC. The chain couples TRBV6-1 to TRBJ2-5, with D unclear. Looked up from germline, CDR1 is MNHNS and CDR2 is SASEGT. Trimming pared 4 bases from V and 6 bases from J, leaving 12 bases between. This CDR3 has 13 amino acids.

This clone turned up a few times. The chain combines TRBV7-2 with TRBJ2-7; unclear D gene. The CDR3 is 14 amino acids. With 1 base removed from V and 3 bases from J, the gap between germline ends came to 10 bases. Germline V gene data show CDR1 as SGHTA and CDR2 as FQGNSA. This chain's CDR3 is CASSLGETLYEQYF. CDR3 sequence (DNA): TGTGCCAGCAGCTTAGGGGAAACACTCTACGAGCAGTACTTC.

This clone has ten or more counts. Just one base apart from a much larger clone, this may be a read error. V is TRBV18 and J is TRBJ2-3, with D hard to call. The length of the CDR3 is 12 residues. Germline CDR1 and CDR2: KGHSH and LQKENI. In nucleotides, the CDR3 is TGTGCCAGCCCACCTAGCACAGATACGCAGTATTTT. This sequence encodes CASPPSTDTQYF.

V and J are TRBV19 and TRBJ1-5; unclear D gene. This CDR3 region has 14 residues. Trimming left V 5 bases short and J 5 bases short, with 13 bases between. Germline CDR1 and CDR2: LNHDA and SQIVND (reference sequence). DNA for the CDR3: TGTGCCAGTAGTTATAGGGTTTCGGATCAGCCCCAGCATTTT. Encoded protein: CASSYRVSDQPQHF.